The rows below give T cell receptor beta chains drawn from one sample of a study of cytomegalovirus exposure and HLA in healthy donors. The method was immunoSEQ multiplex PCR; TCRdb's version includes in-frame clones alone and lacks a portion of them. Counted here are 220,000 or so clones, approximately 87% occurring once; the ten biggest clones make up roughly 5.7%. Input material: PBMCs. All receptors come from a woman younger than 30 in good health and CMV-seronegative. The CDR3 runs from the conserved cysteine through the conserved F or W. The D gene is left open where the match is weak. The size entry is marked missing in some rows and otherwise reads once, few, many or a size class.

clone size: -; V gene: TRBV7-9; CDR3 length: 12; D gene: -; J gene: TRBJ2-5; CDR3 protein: CASSSPAETQYF; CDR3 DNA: TGTGCCAGCAGCTCACCGGCGGAGACCCAGTACTTC
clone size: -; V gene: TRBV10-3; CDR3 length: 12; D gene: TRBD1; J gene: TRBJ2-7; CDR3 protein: CAIGTGLHEQYF; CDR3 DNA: TGTGCCATCGGGACAGGGCTGCACGAGCAGTACTTC
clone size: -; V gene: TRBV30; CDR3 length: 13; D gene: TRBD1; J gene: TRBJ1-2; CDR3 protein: CAWSVYRGYGYTF; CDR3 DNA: TGTGCCTGGAGTGTCTACAGGGGCTATGGCTACACCTTC
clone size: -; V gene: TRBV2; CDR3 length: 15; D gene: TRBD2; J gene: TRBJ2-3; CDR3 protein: CASTAGGPSTDTQYF; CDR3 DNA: TGTGCCAGCACGGCGGGGGGGCCTAGCACAGATACGCAGTATTTT
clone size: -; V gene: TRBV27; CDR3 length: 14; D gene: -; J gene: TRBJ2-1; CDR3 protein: CASSLSGGVSEQFF; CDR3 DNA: TGTGCCAGCAGTTTAAGCGGCGGAGTAAGTGAGCAGTTCTTC
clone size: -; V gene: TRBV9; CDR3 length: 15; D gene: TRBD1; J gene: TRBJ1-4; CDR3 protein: CASSPRQGLGEKLFF; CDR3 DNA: TGTGCCAGCAGCCCCCGACAGGGGCTCGGGGAAAAACTGTTTTTT
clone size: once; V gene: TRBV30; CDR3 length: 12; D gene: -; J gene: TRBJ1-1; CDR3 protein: CALTTGHTEAFF; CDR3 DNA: TGTGCCCTTACTACAGGGCACACTGAAGCTTTCTTT
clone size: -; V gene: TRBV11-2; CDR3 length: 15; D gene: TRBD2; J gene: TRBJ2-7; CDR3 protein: CASSPRTSRAYEQYF; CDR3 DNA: TGTGCCAGCAGCCCACGGACTAGCCGCGCTTACGAGCAGTACTTC
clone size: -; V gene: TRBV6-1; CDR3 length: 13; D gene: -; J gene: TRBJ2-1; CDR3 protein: CASTPLRANEQFF; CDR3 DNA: TGTGCCAGCACCCCCCTGAGGGCAAATGAGCAGTTCTTC
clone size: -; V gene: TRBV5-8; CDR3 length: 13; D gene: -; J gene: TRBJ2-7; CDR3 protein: CASSLGWDYEQYF; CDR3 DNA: TGTGCCAGCAGCTTAGGATGGGACTACGAGCAGTACTTC
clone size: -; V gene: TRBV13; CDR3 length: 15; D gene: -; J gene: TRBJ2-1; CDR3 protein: CASSWAGTVYNEQFF; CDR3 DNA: TGTGCCAGCAGCTGGGCCGGGACCGTATACAATGAGCAGTTCTTC
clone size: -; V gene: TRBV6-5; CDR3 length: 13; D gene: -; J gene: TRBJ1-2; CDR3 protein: CASSRAFTYGYTF; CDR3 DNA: TGTGCCAGCAGTCGTGCTTTTACGTATGGCTACACCTTC
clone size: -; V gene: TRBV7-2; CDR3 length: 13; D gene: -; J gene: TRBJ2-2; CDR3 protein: CASSLGPTGELFF; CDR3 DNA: TGTGCCAGCAGCTTAGGTCCCACCGGGGAGCTGTTTTTT
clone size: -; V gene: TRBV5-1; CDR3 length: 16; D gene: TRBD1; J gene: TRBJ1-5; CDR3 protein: CASSPGTGASNQPQHF; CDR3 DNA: TGCGCCAGCAGTCCCGGGACAGGGGCGAGCAATCAGCCCCAGCATTTT
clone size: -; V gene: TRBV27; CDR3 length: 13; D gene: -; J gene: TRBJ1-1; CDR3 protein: CASRSGLNTEAFF; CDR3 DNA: TGTGCCAGCAGATCCGGGTTAAACACTGAAGCTTTCTTT
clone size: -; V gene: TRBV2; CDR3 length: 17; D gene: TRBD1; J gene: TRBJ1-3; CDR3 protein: CASRHRGGGRKGNTIYF; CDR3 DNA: TGTGCCAGCAGGCACAGGGGTGGCGGTCGGAAGGGAAACACCATATATTTT
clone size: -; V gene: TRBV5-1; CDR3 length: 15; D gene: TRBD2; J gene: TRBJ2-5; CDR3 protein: CVSSTLAGGPKTQYF; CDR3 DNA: TGCGTCAGCAGCACCCTAGCGGGGGGGCCGAAGACCCAGTACTTC
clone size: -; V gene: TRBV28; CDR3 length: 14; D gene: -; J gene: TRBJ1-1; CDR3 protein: CASSSAGADTEAFF; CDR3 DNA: TGTGCCAGCAGTTCGGCAGGGGCGGACACTGAAGCTTTCTTT
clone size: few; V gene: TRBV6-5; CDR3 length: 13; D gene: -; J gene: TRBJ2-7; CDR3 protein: CASSSSGSYEQYF; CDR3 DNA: TGTGCCAGCAGTTCGTCTGGGTCCTACGAGCAGTACTTC
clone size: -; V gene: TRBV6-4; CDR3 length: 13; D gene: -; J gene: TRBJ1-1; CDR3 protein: CASSTYRDTEAFF; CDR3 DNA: TGTGCCAGCAGCACCTACAGGGACACTGAAGCTTTCTTT
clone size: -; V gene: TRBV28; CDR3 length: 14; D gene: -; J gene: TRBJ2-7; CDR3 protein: CASSFGDIRYEQYF; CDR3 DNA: TGTGCCAGCAGTTTTGGTGACATACGCTACGAGCAGTACTTC
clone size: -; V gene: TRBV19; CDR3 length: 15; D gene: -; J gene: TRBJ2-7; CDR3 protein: CASSIGGVYPYEQYF; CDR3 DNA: TGTGCCAGTAGTATAGGGGGCGTTTACCCCTACGAGCAGTACTTC
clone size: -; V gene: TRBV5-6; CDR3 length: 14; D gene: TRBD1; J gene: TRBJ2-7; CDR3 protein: CASSLDPGGNEQYF; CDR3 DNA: TGTGCCAGCAGCTTGGATCCAGGGGGCAACGAGCAGTACTTC
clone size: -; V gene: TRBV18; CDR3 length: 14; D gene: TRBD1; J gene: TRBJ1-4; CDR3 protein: CASSATGGNEKLFF; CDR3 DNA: TGTGCCAGCTCAGCCACAGGGGGTAACGAAAAACTGTTTTTT
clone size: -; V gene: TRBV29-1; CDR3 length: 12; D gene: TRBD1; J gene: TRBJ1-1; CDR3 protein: CSVEDGTVVAFF; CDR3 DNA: TGCAGCGTTGAAGACGGGACAGTGGTAGCTTTCTTT
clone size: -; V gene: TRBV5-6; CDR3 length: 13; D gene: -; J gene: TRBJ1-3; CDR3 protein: CASSLPGLNTIYF; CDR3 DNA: TGTGCCAGCAGCTTGCCAGGACTGAACACCATATATTTT
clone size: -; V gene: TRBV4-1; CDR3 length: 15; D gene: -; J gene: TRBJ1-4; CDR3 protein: CASSPRGSKGEKLFF; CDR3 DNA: TGCGCCAGCAGCCCCCGGGGGAGTAAGGGTGAAAAACTGTTTTTT
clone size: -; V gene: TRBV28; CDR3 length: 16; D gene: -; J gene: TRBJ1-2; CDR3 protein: CASSPPRQVANYGYTF; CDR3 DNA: TGTGCCAGCAGTCCCCCCCGACAGGTAGCTAACTATGGCTACACCTTC
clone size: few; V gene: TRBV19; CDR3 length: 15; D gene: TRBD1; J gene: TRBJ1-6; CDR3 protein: CASRSPGQGHSPLHF; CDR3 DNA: TGTGCCAGTAGATCCCCCGGACAGGGTCATTCACCCCTCCACTTT
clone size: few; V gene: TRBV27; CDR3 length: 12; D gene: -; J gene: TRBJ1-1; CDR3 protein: CASSTGNTEAFF; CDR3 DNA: TGTGCCAGCAGTACAGGGAACACTGAAGCTTTCTTT
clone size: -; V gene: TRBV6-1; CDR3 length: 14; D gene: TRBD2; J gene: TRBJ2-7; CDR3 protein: CASSEAGGGYEQYF; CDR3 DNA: TGTGCCAGCAGTGAGGCGGGAGGGGGCTACGAGCAGTACTTC
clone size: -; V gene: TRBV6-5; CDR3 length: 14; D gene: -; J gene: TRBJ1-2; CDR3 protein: CASSPTGFNYGYTF; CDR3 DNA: TGTGCCAGCAGTCCGACAGGTTTTAACTATGGCTACACCTTC
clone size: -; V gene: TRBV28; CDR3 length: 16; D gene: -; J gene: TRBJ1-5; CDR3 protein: CASSLPAGGSNQPQHF; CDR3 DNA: TGTGCCAGCAGTTTACCGGCAGGTGGTAGCAATCAGCCCCAGCATTTT
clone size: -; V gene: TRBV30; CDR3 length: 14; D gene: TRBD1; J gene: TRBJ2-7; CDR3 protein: CAWSSGTGPAEQYF; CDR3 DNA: TGTGCCTGGAGCTCCGGGACAGGTCCCGCCGAGCAGTACTTC
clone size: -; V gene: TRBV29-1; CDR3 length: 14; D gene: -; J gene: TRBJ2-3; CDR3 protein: CSVEGGNGTDTQYF; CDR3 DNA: TGCAGCGTTGAGGGGGGTAACGGCACAGATACGCAGTATTTT
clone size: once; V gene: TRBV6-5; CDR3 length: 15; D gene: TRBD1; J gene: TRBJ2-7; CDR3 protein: CASSFLGDRPNEQYF; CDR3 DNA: TGTGCCAGCAGTTTCCTCGGGGACAGGCCAAACGAGCAGTACTTC
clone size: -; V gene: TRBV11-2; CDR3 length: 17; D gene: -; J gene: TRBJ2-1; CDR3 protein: CASSLSRGLGSYNEQFF; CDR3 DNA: TGTGCCAGCAGCCTTTCCCGGGGTCTGGGCTCCTACAATGAGCAGTTCTTC
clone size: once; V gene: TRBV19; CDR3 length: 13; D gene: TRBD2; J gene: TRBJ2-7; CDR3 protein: CASKPWGGGEQYF; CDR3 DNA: TGTGCCAGTAAACCTTGGGGGGGAGGCGAGCAGTACTTC
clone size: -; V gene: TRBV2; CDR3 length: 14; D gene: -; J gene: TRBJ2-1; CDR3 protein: CASSEEMGVSEQFF; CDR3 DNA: TGTGCCAGCAGTGAAGAGATGGGGGTATCTGAGCAGTTCTTC
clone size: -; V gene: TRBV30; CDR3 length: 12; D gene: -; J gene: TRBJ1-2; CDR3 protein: CAWKPGERGYTF; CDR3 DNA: TGTGCCTGGAAACCTGGGGAACGTGGCTACACCTTC
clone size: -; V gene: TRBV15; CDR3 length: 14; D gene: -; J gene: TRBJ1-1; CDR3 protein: CATSKRTANTEAFF; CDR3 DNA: TGTGCCACCAGCAAAAGGACAGCGAACACTGAAGCTTTCTTT
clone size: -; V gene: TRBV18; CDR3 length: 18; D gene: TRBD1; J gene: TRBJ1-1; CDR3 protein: CASSPRDRGDPMNTEAFF; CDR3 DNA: TGTGCCAGCTCACCGCGGGACAGGGGCGACCCCATGAACACTGAAGCTTTCTTT
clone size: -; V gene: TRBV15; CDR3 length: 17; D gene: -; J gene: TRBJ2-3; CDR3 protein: CATSNTISLSRADTQYF; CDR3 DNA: TGTGCCACCAGCAATACCATATCGCTATCCCGGGCCGATACGCAGTATTTT
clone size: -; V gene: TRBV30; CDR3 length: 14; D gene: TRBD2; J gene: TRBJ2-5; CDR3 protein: CAFRLAGGHETQYF; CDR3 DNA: TGTGCCTTCCGACTAGCGGGGGGTCACGAGACCCAGTACTTC
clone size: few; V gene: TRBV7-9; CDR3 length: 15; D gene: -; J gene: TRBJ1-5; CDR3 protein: CASSAQGGINQPQHF; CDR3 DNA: TGTGCCAGCAGCGCCCAGGGAGGGATCAATCAGCCCCAGCATTTT